The 29 T cell receptor beta chains below were found in one sample sequenced in a study of T cell repertoires in cytomegalovirus infection. One entry per CDR3 protein, called by TCRdb with MiXCR from the reads. The data show fewer than 1,000,000 distinct CDR3 sequences, roughly 31% seen once. Which antigens these TCRs recognize remains unknown. Sequenced here: cultured CD8+ T cells from PBMCs, sampled from culture after CMV antigen stimulation. These receptors all come from a human donor in good health (CMV status not recorded). Some clones in this sample may be carry-over from other donors' samples.

This clonotype was detected a few times. The chain links TRBV6-6 to TRBJ1-1; D is uncertain. V lost 6 bases and J 1 base, leaving 24 bases between the germline ends. The length of the CDR3 is 18 residues. CDR1 and CDR2 (germline): MNHNY, SVGAGI (reference sequence). The CDR3 DNA sequence: TGTGCCAGCAGGGACGGCCCTTCCAGGATAGGGCGGAACACTGAAGCTTTCTTT. This translates into CASRDGPSRIGRNTEAFF.

The V call is TRBV6-2 or TRBV6-3, the J call TRBJ1-3, with D perhaps matching TRBD1 (6 bases). The CDR3 runs 15 residues. The germline V gene encodes CDR1 MNHEY and CDR2 SVGEGT. V lost 2 bases to trimming and J lost 4 bases, with 12 bases between them. The CDR3 sequence: CASSYGGAGGNTIYF. CDR3 DNA: TGTGCCAGCAGTTACGGGGGCGCGGGAGGAAACACCATATATTTT.

This clonotype was picked up a small number of times. The chain carries TRBV10-3 and TRBJ2-3; maybe TRBD1 (5 bases). From germline, CDR1 is ENHRY and CDR2 SYGVKD. Trimming shortened V by 4 bases and J by 1 base, and 21 bases separated the two germline ends. The CDR3 contains 18 residues. The CDR3 loop reads CAISVGASGVLGTDTQYF. The CDR3 DNA sequence: TGTGCCATCAGTGTTGGGGCGTCTGGGGTTTTGGGCACAGATACGCAGTATTTT.

The genes are TRBV7-9 and TRBJ2-3; D call uncertain. This CDR3 contains 15 residues. The germline V gene encodes CDR1 SEHNR and CDR2 FQNEAQ (reference sequence). The V gene lost 2 bases and the J gene lost 2 bases, with 11 bases spanning the gap. The CDR3 protein is CASSLPDRNTDTQYF. The CDR3 nucleotides are TGTGCCAGCAGCTTACCGGACCGAAACACAGATACGCAGTATTTT.

This clonotype was counted many times. This sequence joins TRBV7-2 and TRBJ2-2; D may correspond to TRBD1 or TRBD2 (5 bases each). Germline loops: CDR1 SGHTA, CDR2 FQGNSA. V was clipped by 5 bases and J by 2 bases, with 15 bases between them. The CDR3 length is 16 residues. The CDR3 DNA follows: TGTGCCAGCAGCCCAGGGACGGTACAAAACACCGGGGAGCTGTTTTTT. Protein product: CASSPGTVQNTGELFF. Complete variable domain (other parts from reference TRBV7-2 and TRBJ2-2): GAGVSQSPSNKVTEKGKDVELRCDPISGHTALYWYRQSLGQGLEFLIYFQGNSAPDKSGLPSDRFSAERTGGSVSTLTIQRTQQEDSAVYLCASSPGTVQNTGELFFGEGSRLTVL.

In its sample, this clonotype was seen a few times. This chain links TRBV7-8 with TRBJ2-7; D remains unclear. Germline CDR1 and CDR2: SGHVS and FQNEAQ. This CDR3 has 14 amino acids. The V and J ends lost 5 bases and 2 bases respectively, with 13 bases between them. CDR3 protein: CASSPPGSTYEQYF. The CDR3 DNA reads TGTGCCAGCAGCCCTCCGGGCAGTACCTACGAGCAGTACTTC.

This clonotype turned up a few times. This rearrangement joins TRBV6-2 or TRBV6-3 to TRBJ2-1; 7 bases line up with TRBD1. V lost 8 bases to trimming and J lost 9 bases; unmatched junction nucleotides: 4. Germline lookup yields CDR1 MNHEY and CDR2 SVGEGT. This CDR3 is 11 amino acids long. CDR3: CASEQGSEQFF. The CDR3 DNA reads as TGTGCCAGCGAACAGGGGAGTGAGCAGTTCTTC.

This clonotype was seen more than once but under ten times. The CDR3 nucleotides read TGTGCCAGCAGTAGTCTGGACACCGGGGAGCTGTTTTTT. Its protein product is CASSSLDTGELFF. J is TRBJ2-2 and V is TRBV27; no clear D. Germline values: CDR1 MNHEY, CDR2 SMNVEV (reference sequence). Trimming cost V 5 bases and J 3 bases, with 7 bases left between them. This CDR3 has 13 residues.

The CDR3, as DNA: TGTGCCAGCAGGATAGCCGGGGAGCTGTTTTTT. The encoded protein is CASRIAGELFF. This rearrangement joins TRBV6-1 to TRBJ2-2; D unclear. V shed 6 bases and J shed 6 bases, with 5 bases lying between them. Germline V gene lookup returns CDR1 MNHNS and CDR2 SASEGT. This CDR3 has 11 residues.

The CDR3 DNA is TGTGCCAGCAGCCCGGTAGTGCACACTGAAGCTTTCTTT. Translated: CASSPVVHTEAFF. The rearrangement links TRBV5-5 to TRBJ1-1; D is unclear. CDR1 SGHKS and CDR2 YYEKEE come from the germline V gene (reference sequence). The CDR3 totals 13 residues. Trimming pared 4 bases from V and 3 bases from J, leaving 10 bases between.

The chain joins TRBV7-9 to TRBJ1-2, with a weak D call TRBD1 (5 bases). Per the germline V gene, CDR1 is SEHNR and CDR2 is FQNEAQ (reference sequence). The CDR3 totals 16 residues. The germline V and J ends were trimmed by 3 bases and 3 bases, with 17 bases remaining between them. The CDR3: CASSLGDPRMDYGYTF. The CDR3 bases are TGTGCCAGCAGCTTGGGGGACCCGAGGATGGACTATGGCTACACCTTC. Together with reference TRBV7-9 and TRBJ1-2, the CDR3 gives the full variable domain: DTGVSQNPRHKITKRGQNVTFRCDPISEHNRLYWYRQTLGQGPEFLTYFQNEAQLEKSRLLSDRFSAERPKGSFSTLEIQRTEQGDSAMYLCASSLGDPRMDYGYTFGSGTRLTVV.

The chain carries TRBV6-5 and TRBJ2-3, with 9 nucleotides matching TRBD1. V shed 0 bases and J 3 bases; nucleotides not matched to a gene: 10. CDR1 and CDR2 (germline): MNHEY, SVGAGI. The CDR3 extends over 18 amino acids. DNA for the CDR3: TGTGCCAGCAGTTACTCGCCTTATCCGGGACAGGGAACAGATACGCAGTATTTT. Residues: CASSYSPYPGQGTDTQYF.

This clonotype was found a few times. The chain joins TRBV6-1 to TRBJ2-3, with 7 bases that match TRBD1. J lost 2 bases, V lost 4 bases, and 6 bases had no gene match. Germline V gives CDR1 MNHNS, CDR2 SASEGT. CDR3 length: 15 amino acids. CDR3 sequence reads: CASSATGPFTDTQYF. The CDR3 bases are TGTGCCAGCAGTGCGACAGGGCCATTCACAGATACGCAGTATTTT.

This clonotype was seen a few times. V gene TRBV20-1 combines with J gene TRBJ1-5, with 8 nucleotides matching TRBD1. This CDR3 spans 15 amino acids. Germline assignment: CDR1 DFQATT and CDR2 SNEGSKA (reference sequence). V trimming: 6 bases; J trimming: 1 base; junction bases outside the gene matches: 8. This CDR3 is CSAPGQDLSNQPQHF. As DNA, the CDR3 is TGCAGTGCACCGGGACAGGACCTAAGCAATCAGCCCCAGCATTTT.

This chain uses TRBV7-9 with TRBJ2-7; TRBD2 is a possible D gene (5 bases). V lost 7 bases and J 10 bases, leaving 14 bases between the germline ends. Per the germline V gene, CDR1 is SEHNR and CDR2 is FQNEAQ (reference sequence). This CDR3 is built from 11 residues. As DNA, the CDR3 is TGTGCCAGCAACGCGGACTTCCAACAGTACTTC. Protein sequence: CASNADFQQYF. The full variable domain, completed using reference TRBV7-9 and TRBJ2-7, is DTGVSQNPRHKITKRGQNVTFRCDPISEHNRLYWYRQTLGQGPEFLTYFQNEAQLEKSRLLSDRFSAERPKGSFSTLEIQRTEQGDSAMYLCASNADFQQYFGPGTRLTVT.

This clonotype was seen more than once but under ten times. This sequence joins TRBV20-1 and TRBJ2-2; D is ambiguous. Trimming took 6 bases from V and 3 from J, leaving 5 bases between them. This CDR3 is built from 11 residues. The germline V gene encodes CDR1 DFQATT and CDR2 SNEGSKA (reference sequence). CDR3 bases: TGCAGTGCCGCCTACACCGGGGAGCTGTTTTTT. Translating gives CSAAYTGELFF.

This clonotype was seen a few times. V gene TRBV19 combines with J gene TRBJ2-7; 7 nucleotides line up with TRBD1. The CDR3 has 15 amino acids. Trimming cost V 6 bases and J 3 bases; bases outside gene matches: 11. Germline CDR1 reads LNHDA; CDR2 reads SQIVND (reference sequence). Here the CDR3 DNA reads TGTGCCAGTAGCTCAGGACAGGTCGGACTCTACGAGCAGTACTTC. Amino acids: CASSSGQVGLYEQYF.

This clonotype was seen more than once but under ten times. This chain joins TRBV9 and TRBJ1-2, with a possible D match to TRBD1 (6 bases). The CDR3 has 14 residues. V was shortened by 4 bases and J by 4 bases, with 14 bases between the two germline ends. CDR1 and CDR2 from the germline V gene are SGDLS and YYNGEE. The CDR3 bases are TGTGCCAGCAGCTTGGAGGGGGGGCCCTATGGCTACACCTTC. As protein: CASSLEGGPYGYTF.

V usage is TRBV20-1 and J usage is TRBJ2-6; no definite D call. The CDR3 length is 13 residues. Germline V gives CDR1 DFQATT, CDR2 SNEGSKA (reference sequence). V lost 0 bases and J 2 bases, leaving 2 bases between the germline ends. CDR3 sequence reads: CSARDPGANVLTF. CDR3 DNA sequence: TGCAGTGCTAGAGATCCTGGGGCCAACGTCCTGACTTTC.

The rearrangement joins TRBV28 to TRBJ1-5, with D uncertain. Trimming removed 2 bases at V and 7 bases at J, with 9 bases between. CDR3 length equals 13 residues. CDR1 and CDR2 (germline): MDHEN, SYDVKM. CDR3 sequence reads: CASSLGQLQPQHF. The CDR3 nucleotides are TGTGCCAGCAGTTTAGGTCAGCTACAGCCCCAGCATTTT. Full variable domain (missing parts from reference TRBV28 and TRBJ1-5): DVKVTQSSRYLVKRTGEKVFLECVQDMDHENMFWYRQDPGLGLRLIYFSYDVKMKEKGDIPEGYSVSREKKERFSLILESASTNQTSMYLCASSLGQLQPQHFGDGTRLSIL.

The chain combines TRBV28 with TRBJ2-1; tentative D call: TRBD1 (6 bases). Germline loops: CDR1 MDHEN, CDR2 SYDVKM. The CDR3 runs to 17 residues. The V and J ends lost 6 bases and 0 bases respectively, with 18 bases between them. This CDR3 reads CASRSETGPSSYNEQFF. The CDR3 DNA sequence: TGTGCCAGCAGGTCTGAGACAGGCCCGAGCTCCTACAATGAGCAGTTCTTC. Drawing the rest from reference TRBV28 and TRBJ2-1, the complete variable domain is DVKVTQSSRYLVKRTGEKVFLECVQDMDHENMFWYRQDPGLGLRLIYFSYDVKMKEKGDIPEGYSVSREKKERFSLILESASTNQTSMYLCASRSETGPSSYNEQFFGPGTRLTVL.

This clonotype was found a few times. The chain uses TRBV2 and TRBJ2-1; a weak D match, TRBD1 (6 bases). Germline-derived CDR1 and CDR2 are SNHLY and FYNNEI. The CDR3 totals 15 residues. V was trimmed by 0 bases and J by 7 bases, leaving 13 bases between them. CDR3 sequence: CASSEARQGLNEQFF. Written as DNA, the CDR3 is TGTGCCAGCAGTGAAGCTCGGCAGGGGTTAAATGAGCAGTTCTTC. The entire variable domain, with the rest obtained from reference TRBV2 and TRBJ2-1, is as follows: EPEVTQTPSHQVTQMGQEVILRCVPISNHLYFYWYRQILGQKVEFLVSFYNNEISEKSEIFDDQFSVERPDGSNFTLKIRSTKLEDSAMYFCASSEARQGLNEQFFGPGTRLTVL.

A word on this clonotype: Mismatch with germline at one junction end may stem from a read error. The chain recombines TRBV4-1 with TRBJ1-1; D is perhaps TRBD1 (6 bases). This CDR3 is built from 18 residues. The V gene's germline CDR1 is MGHRA and CDR2 YSYEKL. The CDR3 sequence is CASSQEGLGTPGGTEAFF. The CDR3 coding sequence is TGTGCCAGCAGCCAAGAGGGTTTGGGGACACCGGGAGGAACTGAAGCTTTCTTT.

A few counts support this clonotype. V usage is TRBV5-6 and J usage is TRBJ2-2, with D uncertain. Deletions cut 0 bases from V and 5 bases from J, with 8 bases between. Germline assignment: CDR1 SGHDT and CDR2 YYEEEE. This CDR3 region has 14 residues. The CDR3 reads CASSLGRTTGELFF. DNA for the CDR3: TGTGCCAGCAGCTTGGGGAGAACAACCGGGGAGCTGTTTTTT.

This chain connects TRBV15 to TRBJ2-6; D is possibly TRBD2 (5 bases). CDR1 LNHNV and CDR2 YYDKDF come from the germline V gene (reference sequence). The germline V and J ends were trimmed by 1 base and 0 bases, with 7 bases remaining between them. This CDR3 has 16 amino acids. For the CDR3, the DNA is TGTGCCACCAGCAGAGTCGGGGTCTCTGGGGCCAACGTCCTGACTTTC. As protein: CATSRVGVSGANVLTF.

This clonotype appeared a few times. This chain connects TRBV7-6 to TRBJ2-5, with 10 bases lining up with TRBD2. Trimming at V came to 2 bases and at J to 5 bases, leaving 8 bases not matched to a gene. CDR1 is SGHVS, CDR2 FNYEAQ, per germline. This CDR3 is built from 16 residues. Written as DNA, the CDR3 is TGTGCCAGCAGCTTAAACCTAGCGGGGGTACGGGAGACCCAGTACTTC. It yields the protein CASSLNLAGVRETQYF. The full variable domain, with the rest looked up from reference TRBV7-6 and TRBJ2-5, is GAGVSQSPRYKVTKRGQDVALRCDPISGHVSLYWYRQALGQGPEFLTYFNYEAQQDKSGLPNDRFSAERPEGSISTLTIQRTEQRDSAMYRCASSLNLAGVRETQYFGPGTRLLVL.

The sample holds many counts of this clonotype. J is TRBJ1-4 and V is TRBV7-8; no clear D. V was pared by 1 base and J by 0 bases, with 6 bases between. The CDR3 covers 15 residues. Germline CDR1 is SGHVS and CDR2 is FQNEAQ. The CDR3 region is CASSLVETTNEKLFF. In DNA, the CDR3 is TGTGCCAGCAGCTTAGTCGAAACAACTAATGAAAAACTGTTTTTT.

This clonotype has more than one count but fewer than ten. The chain has TRBV7-9 and TRBJ2-1; 11 bases line up with TRBD2. Germline trimming cut 4 bases from V and 4 bases from J; bases unmatched to any gene: 9. The CDR3 runs to 17 residues. The germline V gene encodes CDR1 SEHNR and CDR2 FQNEAQ (reference sequence). CDR3 nucleotides: TGTGCCAGCAGCTCTCCGCAACTAGCGGGGGCTTACAATGAGCAGTTCTTC. It specifies CASSSPQLAGAYNEQFF.

This clonotype occurred many times. The chain joins TRBV7-8 to TRBJ1-3; possibly TRBD1 for D (5 bases). V gave up 5 bases and J gave up 0 bases, with 11 bases separating them. The CDR3 totals 15 residues. Germline V gene sequence: CDR1 SGHVS, CDR2 FQNEAQ. CDR3 in DNA: TGTGCCAGCAGCGGGACCGGGAGCTCTGGAAACACCATATATTTT. It encodes CASSGTGSSGNTIYF.